These T cell receptor beta chains were read from a single sample in a study of OX40 agonist ivuxolimab in advanced cancers. TCRdb's copy holds only in-frame clones and misses some; the assay was immunoSEQ multiplex PCR. The sample lists some 70,000 clones, around 82% occurring once. The material sequenced was CD4+ or CD8+ T cells sorted from blood, taken in a trial of the OX40 agonist ivuxolimab. The receptors were sampled from an adult with an advanced solid tumor such as melanoma, head and neck, liver or kidney cancer. Both conserved end residues are part of each CDR3. Each record gives: clone size, D gene, J gene, V gene, CDR3 protein, CDR3 DNA. The D gene is left open where the match is weak. Clone size appears in some rows only: once, few, many, or a class for an expanded clone.

size: few; D: NA; J: TRBJ1-2; V: TRBV14; CDR3: CASSQGAISGYTF; DNA: TGTGCCAGCAGCCAGGGGGCAATTAGTGGCTACACCTTC
size: NA; D: NA; J: TRBJ1-2; V: TRBV27; CDR3: CASSAQGTSLSGYTF; DNA: TGTGCCAGCAGTGCACAGGGAACTTCTTTAAGCGGCTACACCTTC
size: NA; D: TRBD1; J: TRBJ1-4; V: TRBV5-1; CDR3: CASTPRGQRTNEKLFF; DNA: TGCGCCAGCACTCCGAGGGGACAGCGGACTAATGAAAAACTGTTTTTT
size: NA; D: TRBD2; J: TRBJ2-5; V: TRBV7-9; CDR3: CASSWLAGRKETQYF; DNA: TGTGCCAGCAGTTGGCTAGCGGGGAGAAAAGAGACCCAGTACTTC
size: NA; D: NA; J: TRBJ1-3; V: TRBV10-3; CDR3: CAIIPDTSGNTIYF; DNA: TGTGCCATCATCCCGGACACCTCTGGAAACACCATATATTTT
size: NA; D: NA; J: TRBJ1-3; V: TRBV14; CDR3: CASSQGRGNTIYF; DNA: TGTGCCAGCAGCCAAGGTCGCGGAAACACCATATATTTT
size: many; D: TRBD1; J: TRBJ2-7; V: TRBV5-4; CDR3: CASSSPGQEAYEQYF; DNA: TGTGCCAGCAGCTCACCGGGACAGGAGGCCTACGAGCAGTACTTC
size: NA; D: TRBD1; J: TRBJ1-5; V: TRBV28; CDR3: CASRGTGGSNQPQHF; DNA: TGTGCCAGCAGGGGTACAGGGGGGAGCAATCAGCCCCAGCATTTT
size: NA; D: NA; J: TRBJ2-2; V: TRBV14; CDR3: CASSQGWGSANTGELFF; DNA: TGTGCCAGCAGCCAAGGTTGGGGGAGCGCGAACACCGGGGAGCTGTTTTTT
size: NA; D: TRBD1; J: TRBJ2-2; V: TRBV9; CDR3: CASSRQGNTGKLFF; DNA: TGTGCCAGCAGCCGACAGGGAAACACCGGGAAGCTGTTTTTT
size: NA; D: NA; J: TRBJ2-3; V: TRBV19; CDR3: CASSMVGRRTDTQYF; DNA: TGTGCCAGTAGTATGGTGGGGAGGAGGACAGATACGCAGTATTTT
size: few; D: NA; J: TRBJ2-7; V: TRBV6-1; CDR3: CASSEAASEQYF; DNA: TGTGCCAGCAGTGAAGCGGCATCCGAGCAGTACTTC
size: NA; D: NA; J: TRBJ1-5; V: TRBV18; CDR3: CASSPNPTGNGQPQHF; DNA: TGTGCCAGCTCACCAAACCCAACAGGGAACGGGCAGCCCCAGCATTTT
size: once; D: NA; J: TRBJ1-5; V: TRBV4-1; CDR3: CASSQGTTNQPQHF; DNA: TGCGCCAGCAGCCAGGGGACAACTAATCAGCCCCAGCATTTT
size: NA; D: NA; J: TRBJ2-5; V: TRBV20-1; CDR3: CSASPQETQYF; DNA: TGCAGTGCTAGCCCCCAAGAGACCCAGTACTTC
size: NA; D: TRBD1; J: TRBJ1-2; V: TRBV19; CDR3: CASSPWTGGGYTF; DNA: TGTGCCAGTAGTCCGTGGACAGGGGGCGGCTACACCTTC
size: once; D: NA; J: TRBJ2-1; V: TRBV28; CDR3: CASSSAQGRKIYNEQFF; DNA: TGTGCCAGCAGTTCAGCCCAGGGTCGCAAAATTTACAATGAGCAGTTCTTC
size: NA; D: NA; J: TRBJ1-6; V: TRBV12-1; CDR3: CASSFFGTRNSPLHF; DNA: TGTGCCAGCAGCTTTTTTGGGACGCGGAATTCACCCCTCCACTTT
size: NA; D: NA; J: TRBJ1-3; V: TRBV7-8; CDR3: CASSLASGIGNTIYF; DNA: TGTGCCAGCAGCTTAGCGTCAGGGATTGGAAACACCATATATTTT
size: NA; D: TRBD2; J: TRBJ2-3; V: TRBV28; CDR3: CASRWGSGSDTQYF; DNA: TGTGCCAGCAGGTGGGGTAGCGGGTCAGATACGCAGTATTTT
size: NA; D: TRBD1; J: TRBJ1-2; V: TRBV9; CDR3: CASSVEDRAAFGGGYTF; DNA: TGTGCCAGCAGCGTAGAGGACAGGGCGGCTTTTGGCGGTGGCTACACCTTC
size: NA; D: TRBD2; J: TRBJ2-7; V: TRBV5-1; CDR3: CASSPTERSGWYGELYF; DNA: TGCGCCAGCAGCCCAACCGAGCGTAGCGGGTGGTATGGGGAGCTGTACTTC
size: NA; D: NA; J: TRBJ1-1; V: TRBV5-1; CDR3: CASSLGTNTEAFF; DNA: TGCGCCAGCAGCTTGGGGACAAACACCGAAGCTTTCTTT
size: NA; D: NA; J: TRBJ2-2; V: TRBV7-8; CDR3: CASSPSGPNTGELFF; DNA: TGTGCCAGCAGCCCATCGGGGCCGAACACCGGGGAGCTGTTTTTT
size: NA; D: NA; J: TRBJ2-7; V: TRBV12-1; CDR3: CASRGTPRRYEQYF; DNA: TGTGCCAGCAGGGGGACACCTAGGCGCTACGAGCAGTACTTC
size: few; D: NA; J: TRBJ1-1; V: TRBV28; CDR3: CASSSTARLLNTEAFF; DNA: TGTGCCAGCAGTTCAACGGCCAGACTTCTGAACACTGAAGCTTTCTTT
size: NA; D: NA; J: TRBJ1-2; V: TRBV2; CDR3: CASSAGESTGGYGYTF; DNA: TGTGCCAGCAGCGCGGGGGAAAGCACAGGCGGCTATGGCTACACCTTC
size: once; D: NA; J: TRBJ2-6; V: TRBV27; CDR3: CASRAGTKGANVLTF; DNA: TGTGCCAGCCGGGCCGGGACGAAAGGGGCCAACGTCCTGACTTTC
size: NA; D: NA; J: TRBJ1-1; V: TRBV19; CDR3: CASSRPNTEAFF; DNA: TGTGCCAGTAGTCGTCCGAACACTGAAGCTTTCTTT
size: NA; D: NA; J: TRBJ1-1; V: TRBV10-3; CDR3: CAISESGRRNTEAFF; DNA: TGTGCCATCAGTGAGTCTGGGCGCAGGAACACTGAAGCTTTCTTT
size: NA; D: NA; J: TRBJ2-3; V: TRBV4-1; CDR3: CASSQSFAQEDTQYF; DNA: TGCGCCAGCAGCCAGTCTTTCGCGCAGGAGGATACGCAGTATTTT
size: few; D: TRBD2; J: TRBJ2-7; V: TRBV9; CDR3: CASSPTDSGASYEQYF; DNA: TGTGCCAGCAGCCCCACGGATAGCGGGGCGTCCTACGAGCAGTACTTC
size: once; D: TRBD1; J: TRBJ1-4; V: TRBV5-4; CDR3: CASSLDRVNEKLFF; DNA: TGTGCCAGCAGCTTAGACAGGGTTAATGAAAAACTGTTTTTT
size: NA; D: NA; J: TRBJ2-5; V: TRBV4-2; CDR3: CASSQVAGLGSETQYF; DNA: TGTGCCAGCAGCCAAGTAGCCGGGTTAGGATCGGAGACCCAGTACTTC
size: once; D: TRBD2; J: TRBJ2-3; V: TRBV9; CDR3: CASSYRGGSDTQYF; DNA: TGTGCCAGCAGCTACCGCGGGGGGTCAGATACGCAGTATTTT
size: NA; D: TRBD2; J: TRBJ2-1; V: TRBV6-1; CDR3: CASSERASGAYNEQFF; DNA: TGTGCCAGCAGTGAAAGGGCTAGCGGTGCCTACAATGAGCAGTTCTTC
size: NA; D: TRBD2; J: TRBJ2-2; V: TRBV12-5; CDR3: CASGLAWTSGGQTGELFF; DNA: TGTGCTAGTGGTTTGGCCTGGACTAGCGGGGGGCAAACCGGGGAGCTGTTTTTT
size: NA; D: NA; J: TRBJ1-3; V: TRBV19; CDR3: CATTLSAGNTIYF; DNA: TGTGCCACTACACTATCGGCTGGAAACACCATATATTTT
size: NA; D: NA; J: TRBJ1-2; V: TRBV27; CDR3: CASSPRGFGGYTF; DNA: TGTGCCAGCAGCCCCCGGGGATTTGGCGGCTACACCTTC
size: NA; D: TRBD1; J: TRBJ1-2; V: TRBV28; CDR3: CASRPEGALIYGYTF; DNA: TGTGCCAGCAGGCCAGAGGGGGCGCTTATCTATGGCTACACCTTC
size: NA; D: TRBD1; J: TRBJ1-2; V: TRBV9; CDR3: CASSVEPGGNYGYTF; DNA: TGTGCCAGCAGCGTAGAGCCAGGGGGGAACTATGGCTACACCTTC
size: NA; D: NA; J: TRBJ1-4; V: TRBV30; CDR3: CAWSDVRSVGRYGEKLFF; DNA: TGTGCCTGGAGTGATGTCAGGAGCGTGGGGCGTTATGGTGAAAAACTGTTTTTT
size: few; D: TRBD2; J: TRBJ2-3; V: TRBV7-9; CDR3: CASRSLGRGGPDTQYF; DNA: TGTGCCAGCAGATCCCTCGGGCGGGGGGGCCCAGATACGCAGTATTTT
size: NA; D: TRBD2; J: TRBJ2-1; V: TRBV7-9; CDR3: CASKKAGGNNEQFF; DNA: TGTGCCAGCAAGAAAGCGGGAGGAAACAATGAGCAGTTCTTC
size: NA; D: NA; J: TRBJ1-4; V: TRBV5-4; CDR3: CASSPATNEKLFF; DNA: TGTGCCAGCTCGCCTGCAACTAATGAAAAACTGTTTTTT